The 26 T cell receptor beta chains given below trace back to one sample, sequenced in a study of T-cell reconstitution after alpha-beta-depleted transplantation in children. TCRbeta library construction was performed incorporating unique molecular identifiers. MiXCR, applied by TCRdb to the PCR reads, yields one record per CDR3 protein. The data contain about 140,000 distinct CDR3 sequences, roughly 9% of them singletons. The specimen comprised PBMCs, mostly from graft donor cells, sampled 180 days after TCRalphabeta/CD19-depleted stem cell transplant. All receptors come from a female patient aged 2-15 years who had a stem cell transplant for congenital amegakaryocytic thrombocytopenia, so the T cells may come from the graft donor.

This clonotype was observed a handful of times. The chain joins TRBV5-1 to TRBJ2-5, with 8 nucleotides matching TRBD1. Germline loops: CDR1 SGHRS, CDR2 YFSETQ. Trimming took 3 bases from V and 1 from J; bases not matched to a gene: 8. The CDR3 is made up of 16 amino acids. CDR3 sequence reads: CASSWGQAPRQETQYF. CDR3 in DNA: TGCGCCAGCAGCTGGGGACAGGCGCCCCGCCAAGAGACCCAGTACTTC.

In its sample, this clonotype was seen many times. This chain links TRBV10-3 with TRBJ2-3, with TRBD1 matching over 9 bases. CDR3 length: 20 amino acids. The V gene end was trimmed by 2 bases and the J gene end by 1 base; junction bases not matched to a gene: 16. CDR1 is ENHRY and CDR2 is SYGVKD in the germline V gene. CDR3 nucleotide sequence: TGTGCCATCAGTGAGCCCCTTCGGGGACAGGGAAGTACCCGCACAGATACGCAGTATTTT. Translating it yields CAISEPLRGQGSTRTDTQYF.

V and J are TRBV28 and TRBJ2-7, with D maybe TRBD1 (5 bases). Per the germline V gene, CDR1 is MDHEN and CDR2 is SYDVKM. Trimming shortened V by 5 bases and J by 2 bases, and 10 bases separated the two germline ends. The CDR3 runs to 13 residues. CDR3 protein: CASSQTVPYEQYF. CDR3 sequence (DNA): TGTGCCAGCAGTCAGACAGTTCCCTACGAGCAGTACTTC.

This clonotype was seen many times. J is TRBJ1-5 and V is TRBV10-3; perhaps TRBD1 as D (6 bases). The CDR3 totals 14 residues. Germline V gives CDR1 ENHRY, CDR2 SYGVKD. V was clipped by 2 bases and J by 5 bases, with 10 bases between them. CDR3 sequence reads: CAISEGRGYQPQHF. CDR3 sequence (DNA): TGTGCCATCAGTGAGGGCAGGGGCTATCAGCCCCAGCATTTT.

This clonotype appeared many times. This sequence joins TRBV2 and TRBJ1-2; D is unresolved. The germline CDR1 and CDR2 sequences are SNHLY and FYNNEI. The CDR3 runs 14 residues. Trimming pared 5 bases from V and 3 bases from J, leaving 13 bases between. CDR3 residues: CASSRAGNDYGYTF. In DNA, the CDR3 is TGTGCCAGCAGTAGGGCCGGGAATGACTATGGCTACACCTTC.

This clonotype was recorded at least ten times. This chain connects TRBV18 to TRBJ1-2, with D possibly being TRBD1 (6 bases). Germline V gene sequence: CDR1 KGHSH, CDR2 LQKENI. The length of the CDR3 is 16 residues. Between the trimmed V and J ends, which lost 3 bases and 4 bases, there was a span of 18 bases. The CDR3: CASSPDSPNLSYGYTF. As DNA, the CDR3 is TGTGCCAGCTCACCGGACAGCCCCAACTTATCCTATGGCTACACCTTC.

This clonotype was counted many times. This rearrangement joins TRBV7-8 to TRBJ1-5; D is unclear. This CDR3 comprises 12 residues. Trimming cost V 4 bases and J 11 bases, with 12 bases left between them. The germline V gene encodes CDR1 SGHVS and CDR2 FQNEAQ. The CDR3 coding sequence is TGTGCCAGCAGCTCCACATCCGGGGCCCAGCATTTT. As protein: CASSSTSGAQHF. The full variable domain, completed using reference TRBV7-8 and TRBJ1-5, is GAGVSQSPRYKVAKRGQDVALRCDPISGHVSLFWYQQALGQGPEFLTYFQNEAQLDKSGLPSDRFFAERPEGSVSTLKIQRTQQEDSAVYLCASSSTSGAQHFGDGTRLSIL.

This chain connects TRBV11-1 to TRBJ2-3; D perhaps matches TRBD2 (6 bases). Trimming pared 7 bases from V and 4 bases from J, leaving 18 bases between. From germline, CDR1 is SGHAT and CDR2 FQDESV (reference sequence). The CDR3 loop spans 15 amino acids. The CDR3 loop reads CASTPTRRLPDTQYF. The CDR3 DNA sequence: TGTGCCAGCACCCCGACTAGACGTTTGCCAGATACGCAGTATTTT. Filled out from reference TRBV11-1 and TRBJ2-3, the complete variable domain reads EAEVAQSPRYKITEKSQAVAFWCDPISGHATLYWYRQILGQGPELLVQFQDESVVDDSQLPKDRFSAERLKGVDSTLKIQPAELGDSAMYLCASTPTRRLPDTQYFGPGTRLTVL.

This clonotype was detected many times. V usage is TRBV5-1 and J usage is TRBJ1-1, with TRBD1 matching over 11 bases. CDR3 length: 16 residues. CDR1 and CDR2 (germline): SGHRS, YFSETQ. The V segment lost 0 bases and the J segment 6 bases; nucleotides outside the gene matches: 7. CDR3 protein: CASSLAPGQGVSEAFF. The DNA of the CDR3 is TGCGCCAGCAGCTTGGCCCCGGGACAGGGGGTCTCTGAAGCTTTCTTT.

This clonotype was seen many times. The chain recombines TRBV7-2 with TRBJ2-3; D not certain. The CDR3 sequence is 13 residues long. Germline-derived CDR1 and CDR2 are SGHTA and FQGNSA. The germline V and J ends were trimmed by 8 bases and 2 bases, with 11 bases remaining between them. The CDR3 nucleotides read TGTGCCAGCCGGCAGTGGGACACAGATACGCAGTATTTT. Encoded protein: CASRQWDTDTQYF.

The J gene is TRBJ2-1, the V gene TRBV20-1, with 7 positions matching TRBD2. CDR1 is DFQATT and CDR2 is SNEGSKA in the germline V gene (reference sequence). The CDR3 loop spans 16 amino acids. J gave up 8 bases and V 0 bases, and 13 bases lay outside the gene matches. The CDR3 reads CSAREAGGLMFDEQFF. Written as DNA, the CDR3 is TGCAGTGCTAGAGAAGCCGGGGGGTTAATGTTCGATGAGCAGTTCTTC.

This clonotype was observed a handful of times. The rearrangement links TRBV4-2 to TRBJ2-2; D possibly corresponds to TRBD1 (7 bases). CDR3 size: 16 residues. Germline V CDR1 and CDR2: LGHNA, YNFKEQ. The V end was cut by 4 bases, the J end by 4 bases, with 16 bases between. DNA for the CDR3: TGTGCCAGCAGCCTTTACCACAGGGGAGGCACCGGGGAGCTGTTTTTT. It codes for CASSLYHRGGTGELFF.

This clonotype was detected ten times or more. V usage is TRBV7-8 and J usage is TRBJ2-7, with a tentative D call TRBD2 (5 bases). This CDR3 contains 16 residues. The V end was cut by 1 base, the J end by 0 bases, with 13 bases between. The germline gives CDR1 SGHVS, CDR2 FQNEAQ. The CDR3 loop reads CASSLVGGPISYEQYF. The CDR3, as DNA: TGTGCCAGCAGCTTAGTCGGCGGGCCTATCTCCTACGAGCAGTACTTC.

This CDR3 reads CAIREGAGVIDTQYF. The CDR3 DNA reads TGTGCCATCAGGGAGGGAGCGGGAGTAATAGATACGCAGTATTTT. This chain joins TRBV12-3 or TRBV12-4 and TRBJ2-3, with 8 bases identical to TRBD2. The CDR3 is 15 residues long. The J segment lost 5 bases and the V segment lost 10 bases, leaving 14 bases of the junction unmatched.

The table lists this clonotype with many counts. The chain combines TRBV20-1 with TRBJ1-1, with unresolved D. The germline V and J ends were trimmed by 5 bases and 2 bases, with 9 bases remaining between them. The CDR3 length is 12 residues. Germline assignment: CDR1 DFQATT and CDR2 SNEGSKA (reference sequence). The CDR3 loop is CSAGAPNTEAFF. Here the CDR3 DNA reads TGCAGTGCTGGCGCCCCCAACACTGAAGCTTTCTTT.

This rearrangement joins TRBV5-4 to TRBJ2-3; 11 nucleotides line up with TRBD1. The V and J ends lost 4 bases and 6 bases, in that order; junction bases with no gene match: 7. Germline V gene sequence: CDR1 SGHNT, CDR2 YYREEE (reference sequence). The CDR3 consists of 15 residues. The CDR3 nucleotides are TGTGCCAGCAGCGAAAGGACAGGGGGCATCGATACGCAGTATTTT. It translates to CASSERTGGIDTQYF.

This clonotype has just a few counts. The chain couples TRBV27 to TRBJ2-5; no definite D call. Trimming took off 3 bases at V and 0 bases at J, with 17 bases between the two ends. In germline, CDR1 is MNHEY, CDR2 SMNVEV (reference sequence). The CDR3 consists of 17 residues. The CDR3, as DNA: TGTGCCAGCAGTTTGGTCGCCGTCTCCCCTTACCAAGAGACCCAGTACTTC. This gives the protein CASSLVAVSPYQETQYF.

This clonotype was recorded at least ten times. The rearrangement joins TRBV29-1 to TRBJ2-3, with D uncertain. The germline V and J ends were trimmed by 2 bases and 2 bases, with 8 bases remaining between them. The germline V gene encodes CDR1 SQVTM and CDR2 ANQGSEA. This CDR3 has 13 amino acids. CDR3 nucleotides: TGCAGCGTTGAACGGCGGTCCACAGATACGCAGTATTTT. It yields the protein CSVERRSTDTQYF.

The CDR3 protein is CASSIAGQGYEQYF. As DNA, the CDR3 is TGTGCCAGTAGTATAGCAGGACAGGGCTACGAGCAGTACTTC. The chain carries TRBV19 and TRBJ2-7, with TRBD1 matching 8 bases. This CDR3 has 14 residues. CDR1 LNHDA and CDR2 SQIVND come from the germline V gene (reference sequence). With V trimmed by 1 base and J by 3 bases, 2 bases remained unmatched.

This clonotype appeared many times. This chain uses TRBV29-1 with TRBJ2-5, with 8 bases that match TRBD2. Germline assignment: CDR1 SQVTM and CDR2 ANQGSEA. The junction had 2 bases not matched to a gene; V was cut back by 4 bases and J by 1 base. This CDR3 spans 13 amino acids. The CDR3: CSVATSGQETQYF. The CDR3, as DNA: TGCAGCGTTGCTACTAGCGGCCAAGAGACCCAGTACTTC.

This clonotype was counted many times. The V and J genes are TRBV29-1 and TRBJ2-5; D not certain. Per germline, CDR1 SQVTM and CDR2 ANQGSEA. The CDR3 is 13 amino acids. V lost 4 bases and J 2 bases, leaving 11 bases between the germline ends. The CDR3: CSVGEGSQETQYF. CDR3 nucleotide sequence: TGCAGCGTTGGAGAAGGCTCTCAAGAGACCCAGTACTTC. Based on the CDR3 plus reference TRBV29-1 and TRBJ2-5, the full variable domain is SAVISQKPSRDICQRGTSLTIQCQVDSQVTMMFWYRQQPGQSLTLIATANQGSEATYESGFVIDKFPISRPNLTFSTLTVSNMSPEDSSIYLCSVGEGSQETQYFGPGTRLLVL.

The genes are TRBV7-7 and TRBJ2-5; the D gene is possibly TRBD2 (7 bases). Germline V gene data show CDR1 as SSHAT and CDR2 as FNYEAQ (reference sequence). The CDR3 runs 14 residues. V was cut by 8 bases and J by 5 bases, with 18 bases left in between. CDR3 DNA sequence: TGTGCCAGCGGAATAGGGGGGGTTCTCGAGACCCAGTACTTC. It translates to CASGIGGVLETQYF.

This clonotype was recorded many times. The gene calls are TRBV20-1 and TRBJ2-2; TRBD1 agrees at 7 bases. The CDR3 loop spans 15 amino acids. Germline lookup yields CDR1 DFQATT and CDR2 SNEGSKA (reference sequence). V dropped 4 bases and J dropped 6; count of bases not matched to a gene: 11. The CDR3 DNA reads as TGCAGTGCTATCAAGACAGGGTTACCCTCCGGGGAGCTGTTTTTT. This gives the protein CSAIKTGLPSGELFF.

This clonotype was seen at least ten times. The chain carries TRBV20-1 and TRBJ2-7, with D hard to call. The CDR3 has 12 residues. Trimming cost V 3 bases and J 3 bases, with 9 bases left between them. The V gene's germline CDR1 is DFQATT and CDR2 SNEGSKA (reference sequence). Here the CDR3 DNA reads TGCAGTGCTAGCGAGGCCCACTACGAGCAGTACTTC. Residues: CSASEAHYEQYF.

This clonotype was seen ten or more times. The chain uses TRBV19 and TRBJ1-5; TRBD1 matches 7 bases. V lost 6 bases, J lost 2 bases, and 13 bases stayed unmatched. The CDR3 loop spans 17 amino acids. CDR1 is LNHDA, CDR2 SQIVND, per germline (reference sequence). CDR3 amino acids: CASRRPQGPGGNQPQHF. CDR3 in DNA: TGTGCCAGTAGGCGACCACAGGGGCCGGGTGGCAATCAGCCCCAGCATTTT. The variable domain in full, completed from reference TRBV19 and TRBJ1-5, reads DGGITQSPKYLFRKEGQNVTLSCEQNLNHDAMYWYRQDPGQGLRLIYYSQIVNDFQKGDIAEGYSVSREKKESFPLTVTSAQKNPTAFYLCASRRPQGPGGNQPQHFGDGTRLSIL.

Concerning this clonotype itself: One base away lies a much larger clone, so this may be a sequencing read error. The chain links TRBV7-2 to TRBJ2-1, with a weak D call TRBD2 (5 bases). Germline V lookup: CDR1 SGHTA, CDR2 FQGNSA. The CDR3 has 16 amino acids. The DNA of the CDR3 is TGTGCCAGCAGCGACGACTCCGGACTGATCTACAATGGGCAGTTCTTC. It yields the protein CASSDDSGLIYNGQFF.